This TCR beta chain appears in the sequencing data of a study of OX40 agonist ivuxolimab in advanced cancers. Some clones are missing from TCRdb's copy, which holds only in-frame ones; the method was immunoSEQ multiplex PCR. The table lists roughly 75,000 clones, nearly 95% of them singletons. The V gene end was trimmed by 0 bases and the J gene end by 3 bases; junction bases not matched to a gene: 5. From germline, CDR1 is LNHNV and CDR2 YYDKDF (reference sequence). The CDR3 contains 17 residues. The source of this sequence is an adult with an advanced solid tumor such as melanoma, head and neck, liver or kidney cancer. The gene calls are TRBV15 and TRBJ2-2, with TRBD2 matching 9 bases. The sample was CD4+ or CD8+ T cells sorted from blood, taken in a trial of the OX40 agonist ivuxolimab. The CDR3 DNA sequence: TGTGCCACCAGCAGAGATTCGCGGGAGGGCCACACCGGGGAGCTGTTTTTT. Translating gives CATSRDSREGHTGELFF.